The text below deals with one T cell receptor beta chain. Its antigen is still unknown. Genomic DNA for unsorted samples was obtained from 70 million to 100 million PBMCs. Unsorted PBMC replicate PCRs drew on roughly 300 ng DNA, representing tens of thousands of T cell genomes. The unsorted PBMC sample used ten immunoSEQ deep assay plates. Clones were read by immunoSEQ multiplex PCR, and TCRdb kept only the in-frame ones, dropping some. This table has 400,000 to 500,000 clones, 75% to 85% appearing once. These data come from a study of shared clonotypes between healthy human individuals. Findings and caveats of the study: The donor pool, a small one, limited the genetic and exposure-history diversity represented.

The receptor was derived from a woman in her thirties or forties in good health. Some clones in this sample may be carry-over from other donors' samples. Sequencing used PBMCs.

CDR3 residues: CASSFGAQETQYF. CDR3 sequence (DNA): TGTGCCAGCAGCTTCGGAGCCCAAGAGACCCAGTACTTC. The chain links TRBV11-1 to TRBJ2-5, with D hard to call. V was trimmed by 3 bases and J by 1 base, leaving 6 bases between them. CDR3 length equals 13 residues. Germline V gene sequence: CDR1 SGHAT, CDR2 FQDESV (reference sequence).